This T cell receptor beta chain was captured in a study of STAT3 mutations in large granular lymphocyte leukemia. In the study overall: Roughly half of the longitudinally sequenced T-LGLL patients carried detectable canonical activating STAT3 mutations.

In the case of this clone: Its antigen remains unknown.

Approximately 40,000 productive templates were obtained per sample on average. Assay used: immunoSEQ multiplex PCR; TCRdb lists only in-frame clones, some missing. The sample contains approximately 42,000 clones, around 80% of which appear only once. The study's findings and limits: Clonal expansion was inferred from other time points because no sample existed at each clone's first appearance. Every T-cell large granular lymphocyte leukemia patient had at least one immunodominant TCR beta clonotype. Treatment regimens differed across patients between samplings.

The CDR3 runs to 15 residues. Losses at the gene ends were 1 base for V and 2 bases for J; bases not matched to a gene: 4. The germline CDR1 and CDR2 sequences are SNHLY and FYNNEI. The sequencing sample was made of PBMCs. This TCR derives from a human donor with T large granular lymphocyte leukemia. Some clones in this sample may be carry-over from other donors' samples. The chain links TRBV2 to TRBJ1-2, with 7 bases aligning to TRBD1. The CDR3 DNA reads as TGTGCCAGCAGTGAAGTACCAGGGGGGAACTATGGCTACACCTTC. Amino acid sequence: CASSEVPGGNYGYTF.